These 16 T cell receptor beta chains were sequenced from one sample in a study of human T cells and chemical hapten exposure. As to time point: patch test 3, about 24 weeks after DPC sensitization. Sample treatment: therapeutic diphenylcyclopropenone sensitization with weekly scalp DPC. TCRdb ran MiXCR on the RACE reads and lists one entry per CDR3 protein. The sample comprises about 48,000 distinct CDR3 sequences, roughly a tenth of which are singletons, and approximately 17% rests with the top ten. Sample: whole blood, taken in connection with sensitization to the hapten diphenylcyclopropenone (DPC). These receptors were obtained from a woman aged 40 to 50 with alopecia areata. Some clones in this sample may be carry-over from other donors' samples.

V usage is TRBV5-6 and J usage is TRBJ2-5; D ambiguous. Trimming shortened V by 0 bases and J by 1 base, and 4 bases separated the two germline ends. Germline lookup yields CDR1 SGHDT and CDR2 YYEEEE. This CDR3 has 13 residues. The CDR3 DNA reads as TGTGCCAGCAGCTTGGGAGGCCAAGAGACCCAGTACTTC. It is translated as CASSLGGQETQYF.

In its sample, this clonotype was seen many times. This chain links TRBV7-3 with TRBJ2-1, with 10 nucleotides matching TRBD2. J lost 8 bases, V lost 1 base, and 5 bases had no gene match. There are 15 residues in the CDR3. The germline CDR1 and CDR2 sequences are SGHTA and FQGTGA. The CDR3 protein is CASSLIAGGLDEQFF. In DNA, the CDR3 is TGTGCCAGCAGCTTAATAGCGGGGGGATTGGATGAGCAGTTCTTC.

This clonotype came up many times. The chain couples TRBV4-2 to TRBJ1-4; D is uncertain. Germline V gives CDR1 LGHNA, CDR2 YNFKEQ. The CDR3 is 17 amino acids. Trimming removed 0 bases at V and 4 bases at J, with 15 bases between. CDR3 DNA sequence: TGTGCCAGCAGCCAAGACCCGGTGGCAGGTGTTAATGAAAAACTGTTTTTT. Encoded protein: CASSQDPVAGVNEKLFF.

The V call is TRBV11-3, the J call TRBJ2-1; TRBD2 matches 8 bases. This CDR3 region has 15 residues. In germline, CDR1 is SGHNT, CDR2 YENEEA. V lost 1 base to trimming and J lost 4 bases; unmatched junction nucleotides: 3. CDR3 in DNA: TGTGCCAGCAGCTTAGCCCAGCGGGGGTACAATGAGCAGTTCTTC. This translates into CASSLAQRGYNEQFF.

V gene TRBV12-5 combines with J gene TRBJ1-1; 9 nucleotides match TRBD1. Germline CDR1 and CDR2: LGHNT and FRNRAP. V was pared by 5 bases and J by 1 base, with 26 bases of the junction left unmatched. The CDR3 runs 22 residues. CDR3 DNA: TGTGCTAGTGGTCCTCTGGTCTTAACCGGGACAGGGATGCAGGGAGGGAACACTGAAGCTTTCTTT. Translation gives CASGPLVLTGTGMQGGNTEAFF.

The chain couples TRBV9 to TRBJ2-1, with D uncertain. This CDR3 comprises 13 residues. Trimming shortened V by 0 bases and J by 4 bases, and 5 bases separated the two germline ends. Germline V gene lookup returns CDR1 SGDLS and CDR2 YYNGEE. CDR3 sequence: CASSVDPYNEQFF. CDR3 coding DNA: TGTGCCAGCAGCGTAGACCCTTACAATGAGCAGTTCTTC. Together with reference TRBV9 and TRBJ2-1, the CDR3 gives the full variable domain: DSGVTQTPKHLITATGQRVTLRCSPRSGDLSVYWYQQSLDQGLQFLIQYYNGEERAKGNILERFSAQQFPDLHSELNLSSLELGDSALYFCASSVDPYNEQFFGPGTRLTVL.

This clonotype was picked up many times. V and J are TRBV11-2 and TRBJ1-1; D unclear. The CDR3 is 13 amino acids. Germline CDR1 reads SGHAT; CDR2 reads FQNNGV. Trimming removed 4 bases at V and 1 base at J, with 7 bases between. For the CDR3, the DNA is TGTGCCAGCAGCTCCCTCTGGAACACTGAAGCTTTCTTT. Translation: CASSSLWNTEAFF.

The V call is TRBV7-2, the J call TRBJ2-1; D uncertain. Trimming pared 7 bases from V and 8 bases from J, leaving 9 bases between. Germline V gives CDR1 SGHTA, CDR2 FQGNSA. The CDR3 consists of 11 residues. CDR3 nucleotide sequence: TGTGCCAGCACCCCCGGTTATGAGCAGTTCTTC. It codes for CASTPGYEQFF.

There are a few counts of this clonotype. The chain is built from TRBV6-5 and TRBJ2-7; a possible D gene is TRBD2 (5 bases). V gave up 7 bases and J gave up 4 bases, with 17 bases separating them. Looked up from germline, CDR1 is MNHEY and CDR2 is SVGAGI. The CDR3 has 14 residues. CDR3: CASMSLGEGYEQYF. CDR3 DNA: TGTGCCAGCATGTCCCTTGGCGAGGGTTACGAGCAGTACTTC.

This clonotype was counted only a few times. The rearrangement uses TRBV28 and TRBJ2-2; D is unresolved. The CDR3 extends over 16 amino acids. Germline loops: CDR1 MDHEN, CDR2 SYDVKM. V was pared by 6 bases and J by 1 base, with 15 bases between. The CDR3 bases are TGTGCCAGCAGACCGACACCGACCCTGAACACCGGGGAGCTGTTTTTT. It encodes CASRPTPTLNTGELFF.

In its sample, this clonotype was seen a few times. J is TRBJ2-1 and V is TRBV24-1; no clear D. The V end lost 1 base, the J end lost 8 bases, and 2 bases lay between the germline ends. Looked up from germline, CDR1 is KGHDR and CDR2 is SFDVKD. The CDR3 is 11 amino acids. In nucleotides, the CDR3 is TGTGCCACCAGTGATTTCGATGAGCAGTTCTTC. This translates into CATSDFDEQFF.

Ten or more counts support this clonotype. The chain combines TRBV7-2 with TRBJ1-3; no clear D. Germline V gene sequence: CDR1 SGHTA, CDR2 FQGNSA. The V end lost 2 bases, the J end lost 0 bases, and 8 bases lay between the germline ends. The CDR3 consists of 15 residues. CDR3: CASSLYLPSGNTIYF. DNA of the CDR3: TGTGCCAGCAGCTTATACCTACCCTCTGGAAACACCATATATTTT.

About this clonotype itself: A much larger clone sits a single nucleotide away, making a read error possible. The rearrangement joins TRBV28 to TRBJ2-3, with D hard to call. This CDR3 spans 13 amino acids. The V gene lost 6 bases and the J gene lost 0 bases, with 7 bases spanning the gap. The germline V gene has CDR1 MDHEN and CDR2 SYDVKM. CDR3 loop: CASRSCSTDTQYF. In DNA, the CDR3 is TGTGCCAGCAGGTCGTGTAGCACAGATACGCAGTATTTT. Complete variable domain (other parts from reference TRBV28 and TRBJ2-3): DVKVTQSSRYLVKRTGEKVFLECVQDMDHENMFWYRQDPGLGLRLIYFSYDVKMKEKGDIPEGYSVSREKKERFSLILESASTNQTSMYLCASRSCSTDTQYFGPGTRLTVL.

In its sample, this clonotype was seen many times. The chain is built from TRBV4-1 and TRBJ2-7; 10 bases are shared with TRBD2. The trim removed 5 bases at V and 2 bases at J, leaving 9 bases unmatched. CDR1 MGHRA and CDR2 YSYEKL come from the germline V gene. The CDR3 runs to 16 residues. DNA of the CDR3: TGCGCCAGCAGCGCGAGCGGGGGGGCCAATCCCTACGAGCAGTACTTC. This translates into CASSASGGANPYEQYF.

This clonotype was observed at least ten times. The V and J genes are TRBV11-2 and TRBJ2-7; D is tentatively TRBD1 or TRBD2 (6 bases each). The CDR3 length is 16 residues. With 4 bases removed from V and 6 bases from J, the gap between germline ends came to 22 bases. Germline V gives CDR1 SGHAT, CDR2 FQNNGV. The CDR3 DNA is TGTGCCAGCAGCTCTTGGCCCGGGGACACGGGGGTCGAGCAGTACTTC. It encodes CASSSWPGDTGVEQYF.

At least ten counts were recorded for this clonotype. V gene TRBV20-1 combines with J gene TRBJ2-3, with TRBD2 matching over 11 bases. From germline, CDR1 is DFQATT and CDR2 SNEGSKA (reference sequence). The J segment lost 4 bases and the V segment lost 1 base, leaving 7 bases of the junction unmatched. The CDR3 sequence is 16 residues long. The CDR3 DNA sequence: TGCAGTGCTAGAGCCCTACTAGCGGGGGACGCAGATACGCAGTATTTT. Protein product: CSARALLAGDADTQYF.